This T cell receptor beta chain was identified during a study of T cells in Graves' hyperthyroidism and ophthalmopathy. The study's findings and limits: Within blood appeared most thyroid clonotypes that had expanded above 0.001. In the analysis, a 13 V-J model separated ophthalmopathy from stable hyperthyroidism.

Amplification of TCR beta CDR3 regions used RNA as the template. A first-round RT-PCR of the TCR CDR3 used the HTBI primer set. TCRdb redid the calling of the multiplex PCR reads with MiXCR, one entry per CDR3 protein. In the table there are hundreds of thousands of distinct CDR3 sequences, more than 30% of which are singletons. This clonotype was counted at least ten times. What it recognizes is unknown. Sequencing was done on a sample of blood. The origin of this receptor is a man aged 18 to 30 with Graves' hyperthyroidism.

The CDR3 spells CASSVEGANSPLHF. DNA of the CDR3: TGTGCCAGCAGCGTAGAGGGGGCTAATTCACCCCTCCACTTT. The chain has TRBV9 and TRBJ1-6, with 7 bases that match TRBD1. Germline V lookup: CDR1 SGDLS, CDR2 YYNGEE. CDR3 length: 14 residues. Germline trimming cut 0 bases from V and 6 bases from J; bases unmatched to any gene: 0.